The subject of this entry is one T cell receptor (beta chain). The data derive from a study of T cell responses to AZD1222 COVID-19 vaccine. The CDR3 runs 13 residues. Germline loops: CDR1 MNHEY, CDR2 SVGAGI. Unmatched junction bases numbered 8, after V lost 5 bases and J lost 13 bases. Clones were read by immunoSEQ multiplex PCR, and TCRdb kept only the in-frame ones, dropping some. The sample shows under 200,000 clones, about nine tenths of them seen only once. This specimen consisted of peripheral blood, obtained on day 0 of AZD1222 vaccination. This chain links TRBV6-5 with TRBJ2-3, with TRBD2 identical over 11 bases. The origin of this receptor is an adult in good health. The DNA for the CDR3 is TGTGCCAGCAGTACACTTAGCGGGGGGGAGGAGTATTTT. This encodes CASSTLSGGEEYF.